A selection of T cell receptor beta chains follows, all from one sample in a study of monozygotic twins with inflammatory bowel disease. TCRdb re-analyzed the 5' RACE reads; it lists each CDR3 protein once, without DNA. The data include 200,000 to 250,000 distinct CDR3 sequences; the top ten clones carry 7.5% to 8%. The sequenced sample consisted of blood. The receptors were sampled from a human donor with ulcerative colitis or Crohn's disease, or a healthy co-twin of an affected twin (not recorded which). CDR3s include the opening cysteine and the closing phenylalanine or tryptophan. Each record gives: V gene, J gene, CDR3 protein.

v_call: TRBV7-6; j_call: TRBJ2-1; cdr3_aa: CASSLALGTKSYNEQFF
v_call: TRBV5-1; j_call: TRBJ2-1; cdr3_aa: CASSLSSGVTNEQFF
v_call: TRBV5-1; j_call: TRBJ1-1; cdr3_aa: CASATRRGAVSGSTRLNTEAFF
v_call: TRBV3-1; j_call: TRBJ2-3; cdr3_aa: CASSQNRLWETDTQYF
v_call: TRBV12-3/TRBV12-4; j_call: TRBJ1-2; cdr3_aa: CASSLVAGNGYTF
v_call: TRBV5-1; j_call: TRBJ2-2; cdr3_aa: CASSSPRGGNTGELFF
v_call: TRBV11-2; j_call: TRBJ1-3; cdr3_aa: CASPLPKGNTIYF
v_call: TRBV2; j_call: TRBJ1-5; cdr3_aa: CASSVGQGRQPQHF
v_call: TRBV24-1; j_call: TRBJ1-2; cdr3_aa: CATSDSRQNYGYTF
v_call: TRBV7-8; j_call: TRBJ2-1; cdr3_aa: CASSLDTSLPYNEQFF
v_call: TRBV5-1; j_call: TRBJ1-1; cdr3_aa: CASSPHPDRLNTEAFF
v_call: TRBV6-1; j_call: TRBJ1-2; cdr3_aa: CASSQGNYGYTF
v_call: TRBV12-3/TRBV12-4; j_call: TRBJ2-1; cdr3_aa: CASTTQTSTEQFF
v_call: TRBV7-2; j_call: TRBJ1-6; cdr3_aa: CASSLGSLNSPLHF
v_call: TRBV28; j_call: TRBJ2-7; cdr3_aa: CASSLTSGAYEQYF
v_call: TRBV28; j_call: TRBJ2-1; cdr3_aa: CASKSLYNEQFF
v_call: TRBV7-9; j_call: TRBJ1-2; cdr3_aa: CASNEGGYGFTF
v_call: TRBV12-3/TRBV12-4; j_call: TRBJ1-5; cdr3_aa: CASSLPGGNQPQHF
v_call: TRBV11-2; j_call: TRBJ2-1; cdr3_aa: CASSWTLAGGYNEQFF
v_call: TRBV20-1; j_call: TRBJ1-2; cdr3_aa: CSARDRRNNYGYTF
v_call: TRBV3-1; j_call: TRBJ1-2; cdr3_aa: CASSQDRYHGYTF
v_call: TRBV27; j_call: TRBJ1-1; cdr3_aa: CASSNSGMNTEAFF
v_call: TRBV7-3; j_call: TRBJ2-3; cdr3_aa: CARRTTLQGAGTDTQYF
v_call: TRBV6-5; j_call: TRBJ1-2; cdr3_aa: CASSYGRAYYGYTF
v_call: TRBV14; j_call: TRBJ2-2; cdr3_aa: CASSLLGQEPTGELFF
v_call: TRBV29-1; j_call: TRBJ2-2; cdr3_aa: CSVEGNSRTGELFF
v_call: TRBV3-1; j_call: TRBJ1-6; cdr3_aa: CASSASGANSPLHF
v_call: TRBV29-1; j_call: TRBJ2-2; cdr3_aa: CSVEDRQRKNTGELFF
v_call: TRBV5-4; j_call: TRBJ2-1; cdr3_aa: CASSSGTARGEQFF
v_call: TRBV5-1; j_call: TRBJ2-1; cdr3_aa: CASSSPGTSGGAAFPEQFF
v_call: TRBV20-1; j_call: TRBJ1-1; cdr3_aa: CSAPVRNTEAFF
v_call: TRBV29-1; j_call: TRBJ2-3; cdr3_aa: CSGSRGSTDTQYF
v_call: TRBV20-1; j_call: TRBJ2-4; cdr3_aa: CSARELGEIAKNIQYF
v_call: TRBV7-8; j_call: TRBJ2-3; cdr3_aa: CASSLAGANTQYF
v_call: TRBV29-1; j_call: TRBJ2-7; cdr3_aa: CSVEVNSYEQYF
v_call: TRBV11-2; j_call: TRBJ2-5; cdr3_aa: CASSLVSGDETQYF
v_call: TRBV18; j_call: TRBJ1-1; cdr3_aa: CASSPPNRGRGDTEAFF
v_call: TRBV11-2; j_call: TRBJ2-1; cdr3_aa: CASSFQGKNEQFF
v_call: TRBV2; j_call: TRBJ2-1; cdr3_aa: CASKDLADEQFF
v_call: TRBV14; j_call: TRBJ2-4; cdr3_aa: CASSQSTNIQYF
v_call: TRBV5-1; j_call: TRBJ1-6; cdr3_aa: CASSFSPGQNSPLHF
v_call: TRBV2; j_call: TRBJ2-6; cdr3_aa: CASSQGISGANVLTF